Sequencing of this TCR beta chain was carried out in a study of chemoradiotherapy in HPV16-positive cancers. A note on this clone: Its antigen is unidentified.

This table comes from immunoSEQ multiplex PCR, and its TCRdb copy is limited to in-frame clones, with some not included. The repertoire consists of more than 9,500 clones, with 90% occurring once and the leading ten covering 2.5% to 3.5%. V gave up 3 bases and J gave up 6 bases; unmatched junction bases: 9. This CDR3 is built from 14 residues. Per the germline V gene, CDR1 is SGHRS and CDR2 is YFSETQ. Repeated repertoire sampling spanned the course of chemoradiotherapy. Overall study findings and caveats: For HPV16-positive patients, expanding HPV-responsive T cells associated with longer recurrence-free survival. HPV-specific T cells were functionally defined from only a couple of HPV16-positive patients.

The receptor was isolated from a human donor with HPV-associated anogenital cancer. Sampling was done from a patient who underwent chemoradiotherapy. The chain joins TRBV5-1 to TRBJ2-7; 7 nucleotides line up with TRBD1. CDR3 amino acids: CASSSPGQQAEQYF. The CDR3 DNA sequence: TGCGCCAGCAGCTCCCCGGGACAGCAGGCCGAGCAGTACTTC.